Each of the 26 T cell receptor beta chains below was sequenced from the same sample in a study of blood T cell repertoires in COVID-19. Measured with immunoSEQ multiplex PCR; TCRdb has only the in-frame clones, and not every one. The profile shows 250,000 to 300,000 clones, around 87% of them singletons. The sequencing input was peripheral blood. The source is a woman aged 45-65 years who had recovered from COVID-19.

This chain connects TRBV11-1 to TRBJ2-2; D not resolved. Germline CDR1 SGHAT, CDR2 FQDESV (reference sequence). The CDR3 runs to 13 residues. The V and J ends lost 5 bases and 2 bases respectively, with 6 bases between them. CDR3 sequence: CASSPRNTGELFF. CDR3 in DNA: TGTGCCAGCAGCCCGCGAAACACCGGGGAGCTGTTTTTT. The entire variable domain, with the rest obtained from reference TRBV11-1 and TRBJ2-2, is as follows: EAEVAQSPRYKITEKSQAVAFWCDPISGHATLYWYRQILGQGPELLVQFQDESVVDDSQLPKDRFSAERLKGVDSTLKIQPAELGDSAMYLCASSPRNTGELFFGEGSRLTVL.

The chain is built from TRBV6-5 and TRBJ1-2; 7 bases are a match to TRBD1. The germline V gene encodes CDR1 MNHEY and CDR2 SVGAGI. J was trimmed by 6 bases and V by 5 bases; bases with no gene match: 6. The CDR3 consists of 13 residues. The CDR3, as DNA: TGTGCCAGCAGTCTAGCCGGGACAGATGGCTACACCTTC. Encoded protein: CASSLAGTDGYTF.

This clone was counted a single time. The V and J genes are TRBV20-1 and TRBJ1-1; D not certain. This CDR3 has 11 residues. Germline CDR1 reads DFQATT; CDR2 reads SNEGSKA (reference sequence). V lost 4 bases, J lost 3 bases, and 6 bases lay in between. The CDR3 nucleotides are TGCAGTGCTACGGAGTACACTGAAGCTTTCTTT. This translates into CSATEYTEAFF.

The chain joins TRBV4-2 to TRBJ2-4; D is perhaps TRBD2 (6 bases). Trimming pared 0 bases from V and 6 bases from J, leaving 18 bases between. The CDR3 consists of 17 residues. CDR1 and CDR2 (germline): LGHNA, YNFKEQ. The CDR3 sequence: CASSQDSSRGIGNIQYF. The CDR3 coding sequence is TGTGCCAGCAGCCAAGATAGCTCTCGCGGGATCGGAAACATTCAGTACTTC.

The chain couples TRBV18 to TRBJ2-6; 8 bases are shared with TRBD1. The CDR3 is 18 amino acids. Germline CDR1 and CDR2: KGHSH and LQKENI. V shed 8 bases, J shed 0 bases, and the junction held 12 bases outside the gene matches. CDR3 sequence: CASPLQGDALSGANVLTF. The DNA of the CDR3 is TGTGCCAGCCCCCTACAGGGGGATGCCCTCTCTGGGGCCAACGTCCTGACTTTC.

The V and J genes are TRBV30 and TRBJ2-3, with 10 bases identical to TRBD2. Germline V gene lookup returns CDR1 GTSNPN and CDR2 SVGIG (reference sequence). With V trimmed by 3 bases and J by 0 bases, 15 bases remained unmatched. There are 19 residues in the CDR3. The CDR3: CAWRLMLSSGGHSTDTQYF. The CDR3 DNA reads as TGTGCCTGGAGACTAATGTTGTCTAGCGGGGGTCATAGCACAGATACGCAGTATTTT.

This clone was picked up a small number of times. The genes are TRBV30 and TRBJ1-4, with D unclear. This CDR3 has 15 residues. CDR1 and CDR2 from the germline V gene are GTSNPN and SVGIG (reference sequence). Trimming removed 0 bases at V and 5 bases at J, with 13 bases between. In nucleotides, the CDR3 is TGTGCCTGGAGTGTACGACGTAGCCGCAATGAAAAACTGTTTTTT. Translated: CAWSVRRSRNEKLFF.

The chain combines TRBV5-1 with TRBJ2-3; 12 bases agree with TRBD2. Germline loops: CDR1 SGHRS, CDR2 YFSETQ. This CDR3 has 17 residues. The J segment lost 6 bases and the V segment lost 4 bases, leaving 12 bases of the junction unmatched. CDR3: CASSPLLAGGPTDTQYF. The CDR3 coding sequence is TGCGCCAGCAGCCCGTTACTAGCGGGGGGTCCCACGGATACGCAGTATTTT.

The V call is TRBV5-6, the J call TRBJ1-2; 10 bases agree with TRBD1. This CDR3 is 17 amino acids long. From germline, CDR1 is SGHDT and CDR2 YYEEEE. The junction had 14 bases not matched to a gene; V was cut back by 4 bases and J by 5 bases. The CDR3 sequence: CASSLTTGTGVLYGYTF. CDR3 nucleotide sequence: TGTGCCAGCAGCCTAACAACCGGGACAGGGGTACTGTATGGCTACACCTTC.

The V and J genes are TRBV7-3 and TRBJ1-4, with D possibly being TRBD1 (5 bases). The germline gives CDR1 SGHTA, CDR2 FQGTGA. Trimming took off 3 bases at V and 0 bases at J, with 20 bases between the two ends. There are 19 residues in the CDR3. The CDR3 sequence is CASSFRSGGAFATNEKLFF. The CDR3 bases are TGTGCCAGCAGCTTCCGAAGCGGAGGGGCCTTCGCAACTAATGAAAAACTGTTTTTT.

The gene calls are TRBV19 and TRBJ2-3; 9 bases line up with TRBD2. The CDR3 extends over 16 amino acids. V shed 3 bases and J 8 bases; nucleotides not matched to a gene: 12. Per germline, CDR1 LNHDA and CDR2 SQIVND (reference sequence). CDR3 bases: TGTGCCAGTAGTATTACGGTAGCGGGGGCCCACGGTACGCAGTATTTT. It codes for CASSITVAGAHGTQYF.

As regards this clone: Other DNA variants within this sample encode the same CDR3. V is TRBV7-8 and J is TRBJ2-7; D gene ambiguous. The germline CDR1 and CDR2 sequences are SGHVS and FQNEAQ. This CDR3 region has 14 residues. Trimming pared 2 bases from V and 3 bases from J, leaving 11 bases between. The CDR3 is CASSLLGSSYEQYF. The CDR3 bases are TGTGCCAGCAGCTTACTCGGTTCTAGCTACGAGCAGTACTTC.

This clone was picked up a small number of times. The chain carries TRBV18 and TRBJ2-1; 12 positions agree with TRBD2. This CDR3 is built from 16 residues. J was trimmed by 0 bases and V by 8 bases; bases with no gene match: 5. The germline CDR1 and CDR2 sequences are KGHSH and LQKENI. The CDR3 sequence: CASHTSGGSSYNEQFF. In DNA, the CDR3 is TGTGCCAGCCATACTAGCGGGGGGAGCTCCTACAATGAGCAGTTCTTC.

V and J are TRBV6-5 and TRBJ1-1; a weak D match, TRBD1 (6 bases). V lost 6 bases and J lost 4, with 18 bases in between. The CDR3 extends over 15 amino acids. Germline V gives CDR1 MNHEY, CDR2 SVGAGI. CDR3 residues: CASRPPTGRGTEAFF. CDR3 in DNA: TGTGCCAGCAGGCCCCCTACAGGGCGAGGCACTGAAGCTTTCTTT.

Written as DNA, the CDR3 is TGTGCCTGGGACCCGGGACAGGGGCTGGCTGGCTACACCTTC. Translation: CAWDPGQGLAGYTF. The V call is TRBV30, the J call TRBJ1-2; 10 positions agree with TRBD1. The CDR3 covers 14 residues. Looked up from germline, CDR1 is GTSNPN and CDR2 is SVGIG (reference sequence). Germline trimming cut 5 bases from V and 7 bases from J; bases unmatched to any gene: 10.

The table lists this clone with a few counts. This chain uses TRBV4-2 with TRBJ1-2; no reliable D call. Between the trimmed V and J ends, which lost 4 bases and 8 bases, there was a span of 11 bases. Germline-derived CDR1 and CDR2 are LGHNA and YNFKEQ. The CDR3 is 12 amino acids. The CDR3: CASSPRQGGYTF. CDR3 coding DNA: TGTGCCAGCAGCCCCCGACAAGGCGGCTACACCTTC.

This chain links TRBV29-1 with TRBJ2-7, with TRBD1 as a possible D gene (5 bases). Germline CDR1 reads SQVTM; CDR2 reads ANQGSEA. Deletions cut 6 bases from V and 2 bases from J, with 11 bases between. There are 12 residues in the CDR3. CDR3 DNA sequence: TGCAGCGTGAACCAGGGTACCTACGAGCAGTACTTC. This encodes CSVNQGTYEQYF.

The chain is built from TRBV28 and TRBJ1-2; tentative D call: TRBD1 (6 bases). The V gene's germline CDR1 is MDHEN and CDR2 SYDVKM. V was clipped by 7 bases and J by 2 bases, with 14 bases between them. The CDR3 runs 14 residues. The DNA of the CDR3 is TGTGCCAGCAAATTGGGGCAGGGGAACTATGGCTACACCTTC. This codes for CASKLGQGNYGYTF.

This clone was seen just once. The V gene is TRBV6-1, the J gene TRBJ2-2; the D gene is possibly TRBD2 (5 bases). V lost 2 bases to trimming and J lost 5 bases, with 9 bases between them. Germline values: CDR1 MNHNS, CDR2 SASEGT. This CDR3 is built from 14 residues. CDR3 amino acids: CASSEMEVTGELFF. The CDR3 DNA is TGTGCCAGCAGTGAAATGGAGGTGACCGGGGAGCTGTTTTTT.

This clone was seen a few times. This sequence joins TRBV6-5 and TRBJ1-1; possibly TRBD1 for D (5 bases). This CDR3 is built from 14 residues. The V gene's germline CDR1 is MNHEY and CDR2 SVGAGI. Trimming took off 0 bases at V and 2 bases at J, with 7 bases between the two ends. Written as DNA, the CDR3 is TGTGCCAGCAGTTACTCCGGGGGAAACACTGAAGCTTTCTTT. Amino acid sequence: CASSYSGGNTEAFF.

The J gene is TRBJ1-6, the V gene TRBV1. TRBV1 is a known pseudogene. This CDR3 is built from 16 residues. Here the CDR3 reads CTSSRSSGLLNSPLHF. Here the CDR3 DNA reads TGCACCAGCAGCCGTTCTTCAGGACTACTGAATTCACCCCTCCACTTT.

The chain uses TRBV28 and TRBJ1-5; unclear D gene. The CDR3 spans 15 residues. Germline V gene data show CDR1 as MDHEN and CDR2 as SYDVKM. Trimming stripped 6 bases from V and 0 bases from J, with 12 bases between. The CDR3 bases are TGTGCCAGCAGGCCATACAGTAATAGCAATCAGCCCCAGCATTTT. It encodes CASRPYSNSNQPQHF.

J is TRBJ2-7 and V is TRBV21-1; the table's D call, TRBD1, has no DNA check behind it. TRBV21-1 is recorded as a pseudogene. The CDR3 loop spans 16 amino acids. In DNA, the CDR3 is TGTGCCAGCAGCAAAAGTCCAACGTACAGGGCGTACGAGCAGTACTTC. This encodes CASSKSPTYRAYEQYF.

The chain carries TRBV30 and TRBJ1-6, with 9 bases aligning to TRBD1. V lost 5 bases to trimming and J lost 4 bases; unmatched junction nucleotides: 18. This CDR3 is 19 amino acids long. Germline V CDR1 and CDR2: GTSNPN, SVGIG (reference sequence). Written as DNA, the CDR3 is TGTGCCTGGGGGGATCGGGGACAGGGCCTCGGGGGTTATAATTCACCCCTCCACTTT. Amino acids: CAWGDRGQGLGGYNSPLHF.

Note on this clone: An end of the junction differs from the germline gene, which may be a read error. The CDR3 reads CASRSSGGVSHEQYF. The CDR3 coding sequence is TGTGCCAGCAGATCTAGCGGGGGGGTCTCCCACGAGCAGTACTTC. The chain recombines TRBV27 with TRBJ2-7, with 12 positions matching TRBD2. The CDR3 covers 15 residues. In germline, CDR1 is MNHEY, CDR2 SMNVEV (reference sequence).

This clone has only a few counts. CDR3 sequence: CASSPPGDFSTDTQYF. CDR3 bases: TGTGCCAGCTCACCACCGGGAGACTTCAGCACAGATACGCAGTATTTT. The V gene is TRBV18, the J gene TRBJ2-3; the D gene is possibly TRBD2 (5 bases). The CDR3 sequence is 16 residues long. The germline V and J ends were trimmed by 0 bases and 0 bases, with 10 bases remaining between them. Germline V CDR1 and CDR2: KGHSH, LQKENI.